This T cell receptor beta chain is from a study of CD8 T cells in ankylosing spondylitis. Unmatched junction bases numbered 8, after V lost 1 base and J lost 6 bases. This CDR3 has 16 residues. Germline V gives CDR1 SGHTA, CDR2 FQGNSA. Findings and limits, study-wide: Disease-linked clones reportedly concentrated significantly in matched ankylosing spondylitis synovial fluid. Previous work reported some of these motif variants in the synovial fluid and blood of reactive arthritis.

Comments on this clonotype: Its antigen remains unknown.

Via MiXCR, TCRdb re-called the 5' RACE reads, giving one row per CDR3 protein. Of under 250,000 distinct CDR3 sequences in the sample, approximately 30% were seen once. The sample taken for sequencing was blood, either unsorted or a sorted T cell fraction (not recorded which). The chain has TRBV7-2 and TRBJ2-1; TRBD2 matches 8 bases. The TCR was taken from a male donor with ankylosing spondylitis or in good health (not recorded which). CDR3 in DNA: TGTGCCAGCAGCTTAGAAGGGACTAGAGGGTCCAATGAGCAGTTCTTC. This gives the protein CASSLEGTRGSNEQFF.